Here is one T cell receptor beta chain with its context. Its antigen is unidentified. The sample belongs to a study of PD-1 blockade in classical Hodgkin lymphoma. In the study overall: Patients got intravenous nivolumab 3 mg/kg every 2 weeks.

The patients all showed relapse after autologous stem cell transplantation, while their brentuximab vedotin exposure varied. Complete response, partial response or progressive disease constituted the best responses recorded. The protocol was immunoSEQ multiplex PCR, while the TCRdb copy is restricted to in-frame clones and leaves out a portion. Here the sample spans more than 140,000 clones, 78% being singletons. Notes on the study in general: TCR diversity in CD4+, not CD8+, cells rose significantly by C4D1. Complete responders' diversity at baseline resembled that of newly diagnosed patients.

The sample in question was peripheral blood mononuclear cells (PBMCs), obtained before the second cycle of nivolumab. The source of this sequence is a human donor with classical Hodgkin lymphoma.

The CDR3 sequence: CASRYPGPLAKNIQYF. DNA of the CDR3: TGTGCCAGCAGGTATCCGGGACCCCTAGCCAAAAACATTCAGTACTTC. This chain joins TRBV2 and TRBJ2-4; D is tentatively TRBD1 or TRBD2 (5 bases each). CDR1 is SNHLY and CDR2 is FYNNEI in the germline V gene. The CDR3 has 16 amino acids. Deletions cut 6 bases from V and 0 bases from J, with 15 bases between.